The 25 T cell receptor beta chains below all came from one sample that was sequenced in a study of T cells in Graves' hyperthyroidism and ophthalmopathy (dated by TCRdb to about 2019). The library was built by means of multiplex PCR. Sequencing instrument: Illumina HiSeq 2000. The TCR beta CDR3 regions were amplified from the RNA transcripts. The TCR CDR3 was subjected to a first round of RT-PCR using the HTBI primer set and the Qiagen OneStep RT-PCR kit. Using fastp at Q25 and MiXCR, TCRdb reprocessed the public reads and kept productive beta chains. Rows with a matching CDR3 protein are joined into one entry that keeps the most common DNA and genes. Present in this sample are approximately 560,000 distinct CDR3 sequences, about a sixth of which were seen just once. The ten largest clones take up under 8% of the sample. The sample consisted of blood. These TCRs come from a woman in her 30s with Graves' hyperthyroidism.

Concerning this clonotype itself: A much larger clone sits a single nucleotide away, making a read error possible. The chain uses TRBV28 and TRBJ2-3; tentatively, D is TRBD2 (5 bases). The length of the CDR3 is 13 residues. Germline V gives CDR1 MDHEN, CDR2 SYDVKM. Written as DNA, the CDR3 is TGTGTCACCCGGACGGGGAGCACAGATACGCAGTATTTT. It is translated as CVTRTGSTDTQYF.

The chain employs TRBV6-5 and TRBJ2-2; 13 bases align to TRBD2. V gave up 0 bases and J gave up 1 base; unmatched junction bases: 5. This CDR3 spans 19 amino acids. Germline CDR1 MNHEY, CDR2 SVGAGI. CDR3 protein: CASSYSGTSGIRNTGELFF. The CDR3 coding sequence is TGTGCCAGCAGTTACTCCGGGACTAGCGGGATAAGGAACACCGGGGAGCTGTTTTTT.

In this sample, this clonotype turned up many times. The V call is TRBV10-3, the J call TRBJ1-2; D unclear. Trimming stripped 2 bases from V and 0 bases from J, with 7 bases between. Germline V gene lookup returns CDR1 ENHRY and CDR2 SYGVKD. This CDR3 is built from 14 residues. CDR3 amino acids: CAISEVQSNYGYTF. The CDR3 bases are TGTGCCATCAGTGAGGTACAATCTAACTATGGCTACACCTTC.

This chain links TRBV4-2 with TRBJ2-3; 9 positions agree with TRBD1. This CDR3 is 15 amino acids long. With 4 bases clipped from V and 5 bases from J, the junction kept 7 bases outside the gene matches. The germline V gene encodes CDR1 LGHNA and CDR2 YNFKEQ. CDR3 coding DNA: TGTGCCAGCAGCCCCGGGACAGGGAGTCGAGATACGCAGTATTTT. It specifies CASSPGTGSRDTQYF.

Many counts were recorded for this clonotype. The chain uses TRBV29-1 and TRBJ2-3, with 10 positions matching TRBD2. J gave up 4 bases and V 4 bases, and 8 bases lay outside the gene matches. Germline values: CDR1 SQVTM, CDR2 ANQGSEA. CDR3 length: 15 amino acids. CDR3: CSVALLAGVPDTQYF. CDR3 bases: TGCAGCGTTGCCTTGCTAGCGGGAGTTCCAGATACGCAGTATTTT.

The rearrangement uses TRBV7-6 and TRBJ2-7, with D possibly being TRBD1 or TRBD2 (5 bases each). Trimming took 5 bases from V and 3 from J, leaving 17 bases between them. This CDR3 has 15 residues. Germline CDR1 reads SGHVS; CDR2 reads FNYEAQ. The CDR3 reads CASSPRDVGNYEQYF. CDR3 nucleotides: TGTGCCAGCAGCCCACGGGACGTAGGAAACTACGAGCAGTACTTC. The full variable domain, completed using reference TRBV7-6 and TRBJ2-7, is GAGVSQSPRYKVTKRGQDVALRCDPISGHVSLYWYRQALGQGPEFLTYFNYEAQQDKSGLPNDRFSAERPEGSISTLTIQRTEQRDSAMYRCASSPRDVGNYEQYFGPGTRLTVT.

For this clonotype: This sequence may be a read error, since a much larger clone differs from it by one base. The rearrangement joins TRBV7-9 to TRBJ2-1; no clear D gene. The V gene's germline CDR1 is SEHNR and CDR2 FQNEAQ (reference sequence). The CDR3 sequence is 16 residues long. DNA for the CDR3: TGTGTCAGCAGCGCCGTGGGTAGGAGCTCCTACAATGAGCAGTTCTTC. Protein product: CVSSAVGRSSYNEQFF.

Many counts were recorded for this clonotype. This chain uses TRBV30 with TRBJ1-2; D gene unclear. V was shortened by 4 bases and J by 4 bases, with 10 bases between the two germline ends. The CDR3 runs 12 residues. Germline V gene sequence: CDR1 GTSNPN, CDR2 SVGIG (reference sequence). This chain's CDR3 is CAWTGSLYGYTF. Here the CDR3 DNA reads TGTGCCTGGACCGGGAGCCTCTATGGCTACACCTTC.

In this sample, this clonotype turned up many times. The chain carries TRBV20-1 and TRBJ2-7, with 14 bases aligning to TRBD2. V shed 3 bases and J 0 bases; nucleotides not matched to a gene: 10. Germline V gives CDR1 DFQATT, CDR2 SNEGSKA (reference sequence). The CDR3 is 18 residues long. The CDR3 region has the DNA TGCAGTGCTAGGGCCCTACCGGGACTAGCGGGGGTCTCCTACGAGCAGTACTTC. As protein: CSARALPGLAGVSYEQYF.

The rearrangement joins TRBV19 to TRBJ2-6, with D unclear. Germline loops: CDR1 LNHDA, CDR2 SQIVND (reference sequence). This CDR3 is 17 amino acids long. V lost 3 bases and J lost 1, with 13 bases in between. CDR3 DNA sequence: TGTGCCAGTAGTATTTTGGCGTGGGGTTCTGGGGCCAACGTCCTGACTTTC. Its translation is CASSILAWGSGANVLTF.

The rearrangement links TRBV5-6 to TRBJ2-3; TRBD1 matches 8 bases. Germline-derived CDR1 and CDR2 are SGHDT and YYEEEE. V lost 0 bases and J lost 14; bases outside the gene matches: 11. The CDR3 spans 14 residues. CDR3 coding DNA: TGTGCCAGCAGCTTGGTGGCCGCCGGACAGGGACCGTATTTT. This codes for CASSLVAAGQGPYF. The whole variable domain, remainder taken from reference TRBV5-6 and TRBJ2-3, is DAGVTQSPTHLIKTRGQQVTLRCSPKSGHDTVSWYQQALGQGPQFIFQYYEEEERQRGNFPDRFSGHQFPNYSSELNVNALLLGDSALYLCASSLVAAGQGPYFGPGTRLTVL.

This clonotype was seen ten or more times. This sequence joins TRBV7-3 and TRBJ2-2, with TRBD2 identical over 7 bases. Trimming at V came to 3 bases and at J to 4 bases, leaving 8 bases not matched to a gene. The CDR3 is made up of 16 amino acids. Germline lookup yields CDR1 SGHTA and CDR2 FQGTGA. CDR3 residues: CASSLGGGTGTGELFF. The CDR3 DNA sequence: TGTGCCAGCAGCTTGGGCGGGGGAACGGGCACCGGGGAGCTGTTTTTT.

The chain uses TRBV7-9 and TRBJ2-5; D is possibly TRBD1 (6 bases). In germline, CDR1 is SEHNR, CDR2 FQNEAQ (reference sequence). Trimming shortened V by 5 bases and J by 5 bases, and 18 bases separated the two germline ends. The CDR3 is 15 residues long. This CDR3 reads CASSTTDSSSETQYF. The CDR3 nucleotides read TGTGCCAGCAGCACAACGGACAGTTCATCGGAGACCCAGTACTTC.

This clonotype was detected many times. V usage is TRBV30 and J usage is TRBJ2-7; 9 bases are shared with TRBD1. The germline V gene encodes CDR1 GTSNPN and CDR2 SVGIG (reference sequence). V was clipped by 0 bases and J by 7 bases; unmatched bases: 4. This CDR3 region has 13 residues. In DNA form, the CDR3 reads TGTGCCTGGAGTGTGGGACAGGGACTAGAGCAGTACTTC. Translated: CAWSVGQGLEQYF.

This clonotype was observed at least ten times. The chain recombines TRBV20-1 with TRBJ2-7; D may be TRBD1 or TRBD2 (6 bases each). The V end lost 3 bases, the J end lost 3 bases, and 15 bases lay between the germline ends. The germline CDR1 and CDR2 sequences are DFQATT and SNEGSKA (reference sequence). The CDR3 consists of 14 residues. In DNA, the CDR3 is TGCAGTGCTAGTGGGACATCCGGGGGCTACGAGCAGTACTTC. It codes for CSASGTSGGYEQYF.

As concerns this clonotype: A much bigger clone sits one base away, suggesting this may be a read error. The chain links TRBV7-9 to TRBJ2-3, with D possibly matching TRBD2 (6 bases). Germline CDR1 reads SEHNR; CDR2 reads FQNEAQ (reference sequence). This CDR3 region has 15 residues. Between the trimmed V and J ends, which lost 6 bases and 7 bases, there was a span of 20 bases. The CDR3 region has the DNA TGTGCCAGCAGTTCCGGGCGGGGCTTGGCATATACGCAGTATTTT. Its protein is CASSSGRGLAYTQYF.

This clonotype has more than one count but fewer than ten. V and J are TRBV18 and TRBJ1-5; the D is unclear. The CDR3 is 15 residues long. Germline CDR1 KGHSH, CDR2 LQKENI. Trimming cost V 3 bases and J 4 bases, with 13 bases left between them. In DNA, the CDR3 is TGTGCCAGCTCACCTATGGGAACGGTGAATCAGCCCCAGCATTTT. It codes for CASSPMGTVNQPQHF.

The chain couples TRBV28 to TRBJ2-3; 9 bases line up with TRBD2. This CDR3 is built from 17 residues. V was clipped by 5 bases and J by 6 bases; unmatched bases: 15. CDR1 is MDHEN, CDR2 SYDVKM, per germline. CDR3 coding DNA: TGTGCCAGCAGTCTCGGCGCAATCGGGACTAGCCCCGATACGCAGTATTTT. Translating gives CASSLGAIGTSPDTQYF.

This chain links TRBV12-3 or TRBV12-4 with TRBJ1-2; 7 bases are a match to TRBD1. This CDR3 is 14 amino acids long. V shed 6 bases, J shed 12 bases, and the junction held 16 bases outside the gene matches. CDR3 loop: CASSPPGQLVVHTF. For the CDR3, the DNA is TGTGCCAGCAGCCCACCGGGACAGCTAGTTGTCCACACCTTC.

As for this clonotype: The germline gene is not matched at one end of the junction; a read error may be the cause. The rearrangement links TRBV5-1 to TRBJ1-3, with 9 bases lining up with TRBD1. CDR1 and CDR2 from the germline V gene are SGHRS and YFSETQ. CDR3 length: 15 residues. The CDR3 DNA is TGTGCCAGCAGCGCAGGGACAGGGTACGGAAACACCATATATTTT. It specifies CASSAGTGYGNTIYF.

This clonotype was recorded many times. The gene calls are TRBV11-2 and TRBJ2-3; D is unresolved. Germline values: CDR1 SGHAT, CDR2 FQNNGV. The CDR3 is 13 amino acids. V lost 5 bases, J lost 0 bases, and 6 bases lay in between. CDR3 in DNA: TGTGCCAGCAGCACCCTTAGCACAGATACGCAGTATTTT. Translated: CASSTLSTDTQYF.

The J gene is TRBJ2-1, the V gene TRBV20-1; 12 positions match TRBD2. J was trimmed by 9 bases and V by 2 bases; bases with no gene match: 11. In germline, CDR1 is DFQATT, CDR2 SNEGSKA (reference sequence). The CDR3 covers 16 residues. Here the CDR3 DNA reads TGCAGTGCTAGACCTGGGACTAGCGGGTCCCAGGGTGAGCAGTTCTTC. The encoded protein is CSARPGTSGSQGEQFF.

This clonotype was observed at least ten times. The chain uses TRBV20-1 and TRBJ2-6, with a weak D call TRBD1 (5 bases). The V gene lost 4 bases and the J gene lost 2 bases, with 12 bases spanning the gap. In germline, CDR1 is DFQATT, CDR2 SNEGSKA (reference sequence). The CDR3 has 15 residues. The CDR3 loop reads CSAIFPDTGANVLTF. CDR3 nucleotides: TGCAGTGCTATCTTCCCGGACACTGGGGCCAACGTCCTGACTTTC.

The chain links TRBV18 to TRBJ1-1; tentative D call: TRBD1 (5 bases). The germline V gene has CDR1 KGHSH and CDR2 LQKENI. V shed 1 base and J shed 0 bases, with 12 bases lying between them. The CDR3 is 16 residues long. The CDR3 reads CASSPLAEGMNTEAFF. CDR3 bases: TGTGCCAGCTCACCACTGGCTGAGGGGATGAACACTGAAGCTTTCTTT.

The genes are TRBV5-1 and TRBJ2-1; D unresolved. CDR1 and CDR2 from the germline V gene are SGHRS and YFSETQ. Trimming removed 2 bases at V and 10 bases at J, with 7 bases between. The CDR3 extends over 11 amino acids. CDR3 protein: CASSLATEQFF. In DNA, the CDR3 is TGCGCCAGCAGCTTAGCTACGGAGCAGTTCTTC.